This section outlines one TCR beta chain sequence together with its context. The data stem from a study of blood T cell repertoires in COVID-19. The V gene lost 2 bases and the J gene lost 5 bases, with 16 bases spanning the gap. CDR1 and CDR2 from the germline V gene are SGHRS and YFSETQ. This CDR3 comprises 15 residues. Data came from immunoSEQ multiplex PCR; TCRdb stores just in-frame clones and leaves some out. The table shows around 150,000 clones, with 75% to 90% occurring only once. Recruitment covered 25 or so US areas and drew participants whose ages spanned about 18 to 100 years. The study assigned cohorts using participant-reported clinical history. Each exposed participant met a COVID-19 case in the 2 weeks preceding study entry.

The chain joins TRBV5-1 to TRBJ2-5, with TRBD2 as a possible D gene (5 bases). What was sequenced was PBMCs or T cells enriched from blood (not recorded which). The TCR comes from a man aged 65 to 85 who had been exposed to COVID-19. Here the CDR3 DNA reads TGCGCCAGCAGCTTCGTAGGGTTGAGGGCGGAGACCCAGTACTTC. Amino acids: CASSFVGLRAETQYF.